This TCR beta chain was captured by sequencing in a study of blood T cells in healthy people across ages. A second about 7 to 11 cycle PCR used barcoded and J-beta primers. Every cDNA molecule carried a tag from a template-switch adaptor bearing 12 random nucleotides. Every sample gave at least 2.5 million paired-end reads containing CDR3. Each CDR3 protein is one row after TCRdb ran MiXCR on the 5' RACE reads. The sample holds just under 900,000 distinct CDR3 sequences; around 30% are singletons and the top ten take around 15%. Study observations and caveats: Researchers said unsorted PBMCs prevented a conclusive naive versus antigen-experienced comparison. It was not known whether donors were CMV positive (a possible confounder of expanded clonotype changes).

The CDR3 length is 15 residues. Trimming removed 6 bases from V and 2 bases from J, with 11 bases in between. Germline CDR1 and CDR2: MNHEY and SMNVEV (reference sequence). Concerning this clonotype itself: Its antigen remains unidentified.

This receptor was identified in a woman older than 75 in good health. The chain carries TRBV27 and TRBJ2-6; D is perhaps TRBD2 (5 bases). What was sequenced was blood. The CDR3 bases are TGTGCCAGCAGGGGAGCGGAGGCTGGGGCCAACGTCCTGACTTTC. Translation: CASRGAEAGANVLTF. The complete variable domain, with remaining parts taken from reference TRBV27 and TRBJ2-6, reads EAQVTQNPRYLITVTGKKLTVTCSQNMNHEYMSWYRQDPGLGLRQIYYSMNVEVTDKGDVPEGYKVSRKEKRNFPLILESPSPNQTSLYFCASRGAEAGANVLTFGAGSRLTVL.